This T cell receptor beta chain originates from a study of cytomegalovirus exposure and HLA in healthy donors (dated by TCRdb to 2015 to 2018). Some background on the complete study: In an earlier analysis of some 610 of the donors, 276 Gb of sequence data and 90 million to 130 million unique TCR beta sequences from 180 million or so T cells were reported. An earlier analysis of 587 of the donors used high-throughput TCR beta sequencing to judge whether each TCR beta V gene segment behaved as functional or pseudogenic. In addition to the first cohort of around 670 subjects, a separate validation cohort of under 150 different subjects was used. Both class I and class II loci were covered by HLA typing, at four-digit resolution. The T cell repertoires of under 700 subjects were profiled by immunosequencing and related to cytomegalovirus serostatus. An early release that covered 500 to 800 HLA-typed donors contained 250 to 350 gigabases of sequencing data and approximately 85 million unique TCR sequences. Every discovery cohort repertoire had been produced on one sequencing platform. The study combined high-throughput TCR immunosequencing, statistical association of individual TCRs with disease status, and machine learning to predict cytomegalovirus infection status. A later analysis re-examined previously published TCR beta repertoires from about 700 donors and added high-resolution HLA genotyping to investigate patterns of TCR occurrence. The genetic ancestry cluster associated with self-reported Caucasian donors included approximately 85% of the approximately 410 genotyped donors. Across 398 genotyped donors of the cohort, an average of approximately 240,000 unique TCR beta nucleotide sequences per donor were sequenced, and about a sixth of those sequences were non-productive. A handful of DR-DQ haplotypes were handled as single units for association and clustering because linkage in the cohort was strong. A later genetic analysis took genome-wide SNP genotypes for about 65% of the 666 donors and used that subset as a discovery cohort. The study was designed to test whether signatures of past pathogen exposure could be identified by cataloging public T cell receptors. In the later analysis, no new phenotypic data were used to find candidate immune exposures; instead, reliance was placed on TCR beta sequences and their occurrence across donors. Donor age, sex, ethnicity and CMV serostatus were compiled alongside the repertoire data. Typing coverage differed by locus: A, B, C, DRB1 and DQB1 were typed in about 620-640 donors, DQA1 in approximately 520, DPA1 in some 570, and DPB1 in roughly 470.

Comment on this clone: Its antigen has not been determined. There are no base qualities to consult, and no much larger clone falls within one base.

The cohort comprised some 730 healthy bone marrow donors. At the time of sampling, every cohort member was nominally healthy, though immune exposures that went unrecorded were likely present. The donor tested CMV seropositive and was one of the 289 seropositive cohort members. A peripheral blood sample was collected from each donor, and TCR beta sequencing was performed on peripheral blood mononuclear cells. Genomic DNA was extracted from the blood cell samples with the Qiagen DNeasy Blood Extraction Kit. To prepare the library, the immunoSEQ multiplex PCR assay was applied. A mixture of 60 forward primers for TCR Vbeta segments and 13 reverse primers for TCR Jbeta segments was used in the multiplex PCR. The CDR3 region of rearranged TCR beta genes was amplified from genomic DNA by a multiplex PCR assay. The Illumina HiSeq System was used to sequence the amplified TCR beta libraries as 87-base-pair reads. The authors processed their data as follows. A later analysis tallied approximately 87 million unique TCR beta chains across the 666 repertoires, and about 10 million of those chains were shared by two or more donors. A nearest-neighbor algorithm error-corrected the raw reads and collapsed the reads into unique sequences, merging closely related sequences to remove PCR and sequencing errors. Alignment of CDR3 sequences to IMGT reference sequences was used to assign V, D and J gene segments. For a sequence to be retained, at least a six-nucleotide match to both a V gene segment and a J gene segment was required. Rearrangements were called productive when the CDR3 lacked stop codons and stayed in frame with V and J; all others were non-productive. CDR3 was defined by IMGT convention, running from the second conserved V-encoded cysteine to the conserved J-encoded phenylalanine. The earlier analysis of 500 to 600 of the donors excluded sequences that lacked an unambiguous match to a single V gene segment. An earlier analysis of 587 of the donors classified V segments as functional when productive rearrangements were above 56.7% and as segregating when the standard deviation between donors was above 5%. A statistical classification framework was built to diagnose cytomegalovirus status from the catalog of TCR beta chain sequences. In a later analysis, TCR nucleotide sequences were compared against IMGT/GENE-DB human TR gene sequences so that V and J genes could be assigned. The TCRdist pipeline was used in a later analysis to assign CDR3 sequences and most-parsimonious VDJ recombination scenarios. In a later analysis, each TCR beta chain was defined by its CDR3 amino acid sequence together with its V-gene family, and reads lacking a unique V-gene family were excluded. To address suspected cross-contamination and a sequencing artifact, a later analysis removed 550 to 750 highly shared, low-generation-probability nucleotide sequences. A later analysis calculated a clonal expansion index for each public chain from normalized within-repertoire ranks of inferred template counts. In a later analysis, generation probabilities were computed using a VDJ recombination model fitted to out-of-frame rearrangements, and the results were checked against IGoR. A later analysis scored TCR-TCR, TCR-HLA and TCR-CMV co-occurrence with hypergeometric tests, applying a repertoire-size bias correction to TCR pairs. A later analysis estimated false discovery rates by permuting HLA or CMV assignments 20 times. In a later analysis, co-occurring TCRs were grouped using DBSCAN, and TCRdist sequence similarity was added for clustering within HLA-allele-positive subsets. Repertoires with fewer than 30,000 or more than 120,000 public chains, plus five repertoires with anomalous nucleotide sharing, were excluded from co-occurrence clustering. TCRdb retrieved this table from immuneACCESS and kept in-frame rearrangements only. Not all clones are present; in checked studies, unresolved V genes account for under half, and no reason is known for the remainder. The D gene and trimming were derived from the DNA, and the V and J assignments and clone size from that table. The sample yields 150,000 or so clones; about 85% were counted once. The leading ten clones occupy 1.3% of the sample.

Overall study outcomes, separate from this receptor: Correlated functional status among segregating V segments might reflect linkage disequilibrium, but an unknown experimental factor could not be ruled out. In vitro tests confirmed that a few of the cytomegalovirus-associated TCR beta chains recognize cytomegalovirus antigens. At a false discovery rate of 0.05, a later analysis linked under 20,000 TCR beta sequences to specific HLA alleles. According to a later analysis, parvovirus B19, influenza, CMV and Epstein-Barr virus appeared linked to several top co-occurrence clusters. V-gene and J-gene trimming of TCR beta chains was associated with a missense DCLRE1C variant in a later genetic analysis, and the association was replicated in an independent cohort. The earlier analysis of around 600 of the donors excluded approximately 17 rarely observed V segments, including chromosome 9 orphons, because counts were too low. The classifier was reported to diagnose cytomegalovirus status with high specificity and sensitivity in both the original and validation cohorts. HLA typing was unavailable for some donors at each locus, so association tests used only the typed subset. A total of roughly 160 TCR beta chains were listed by the study as associated with cytomegalovirus. In this cohort, only TCR beta chains were sequenced, and detectable features were limited by the absence of alpha or paired-chain data. The sequencing pipeline was judged likely to have produced a cluster of highly shared sequence variants as a technical artifact. The presence/absence analyses assumed that sequencing depth was roughly uniform across donors, and that assumption may not be true. Most TCR sequences were observed very rarely across donors, whereas some public TCRs were present in many individuals. Strong co-occurrence of HLA alleles, especially DR and DQ, made assigning TCR associations to individual alleles difficult. The authors suggested that the approach could potentially be extended to other disease states and immunological phenotypes. A further reported finding was that TCR beta sequences accurately predicted the HLA-A and HLA-B alleles for most subjects in the first cohort. Broadly in line with IMGT annotations, most TCR beta V segments showed up in productive rearrangements about 87% or about 30% of the time in an earlier analysis of several hundred of the donors. The 87-base-pair reads could not distinguish some IMGT-functional V segments, including TRBV6-2 and TRBV6-3, so those segments were excluded. For the cohort, immune exposure information was limited to CMV serostatus. Compared with the 666-donor mean, donors in an Asian-associated ancestry cluster had fewer N-insertions in productive TCRs, according to a later genetic analysis. In a later analysis, most CMV-associated TCR beta chains were found to appear HLA-restricted, with HLA associations seemingly driven largely by CMV exposure. In a later analysis, HLA-associated TCR beta chains showed more clonal expansion and lower generation probabilities than non-associated chains that were equally common. According to a later analysis, TCR association rates differed among HLA loci, with DRB1 alleles showing the most associated TCRs and HLA-C alleles showing the fewest.

The germline V gene provides CDR1 MNHNS and CDR2 SASEGT. Germline trimming: 6 bases from V, 2 bases from J; junction bases outside gene matches: 7. The CDR3 covers 14 residues, taking in both the cysteine and the phenylalanine. The entry retains the CDR3 DNA only, 42 bases that are in frame from base 1. Sequences were obtained from PBMCs. The sequence is built from TRBV6-1 and TRBJ2-7, and TRBD1 matches 7 of the central bases. The sequence was collected from a man aged 45-65 years in good health and CMV-seropositive. The DNA sequence is as follows: TGTGCCAGCAGCCCATACAGGGGACCCTACGAGCAGTACTTC. The encoded protein is CASSPYRGPYEQYF.